This T cell receptor beta chain was found in a study of Ad26.COV2.S vaccination and SARS-CoV-2 variants. Trimming took 1 base from V and 6 from J, leaving 13 bases between them. Germline lookup yields CDR1 SGHRS and CDR2 YFSETQ. CDR3 length equals 14 residues. Sequencing was performed with immunoSEQ multiplex PCR; in TCRdb, only in-frame clones are kept and a portion is missing. The data show 510,000 or so clones, 87% seen once. Stated treatment: 19 received Ad26.COV2.S at low or high dose, single or two shots; roughly five received placebo; per-sample allocation not given. Sampling was done on day 63 after the first vaccine or placebo injection.

The chain carries TRBV5-1 and TRBJ1-2; D possibly corresponds to TRBD1 (6 bases). The starting material was peripheral blood, obtained in a trial of Ad26.COV2.S vaccine versus placebo. This TCR derives from a person aged 18-60 years who received the Ad26.COV2.S COVID-19 vaccine or a placebo. CDR3 protein: CASSLSTGAHGYTF. The CDR3 DNA sequence: TGCGCCAGCAGCTTGTCCACGGGGGCCCATGGCTACACCTTC.